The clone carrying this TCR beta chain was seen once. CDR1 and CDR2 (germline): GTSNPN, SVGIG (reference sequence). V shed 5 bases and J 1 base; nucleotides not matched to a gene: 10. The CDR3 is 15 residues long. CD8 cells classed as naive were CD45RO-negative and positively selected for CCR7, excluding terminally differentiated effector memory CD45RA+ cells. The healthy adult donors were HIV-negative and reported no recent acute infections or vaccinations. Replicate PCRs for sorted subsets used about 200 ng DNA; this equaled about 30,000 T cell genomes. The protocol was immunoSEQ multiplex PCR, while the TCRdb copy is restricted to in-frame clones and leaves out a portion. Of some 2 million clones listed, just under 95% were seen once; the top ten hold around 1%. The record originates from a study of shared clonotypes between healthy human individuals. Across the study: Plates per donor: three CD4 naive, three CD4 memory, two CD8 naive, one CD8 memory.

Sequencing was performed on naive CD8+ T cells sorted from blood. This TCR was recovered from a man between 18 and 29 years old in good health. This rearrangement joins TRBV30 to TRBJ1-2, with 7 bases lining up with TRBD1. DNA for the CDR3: TGTGCCTGGGAAGCGGGGGACAGCCATAACTATGGCTACACCTTC. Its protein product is CAWEAGDSHNYGYTF.